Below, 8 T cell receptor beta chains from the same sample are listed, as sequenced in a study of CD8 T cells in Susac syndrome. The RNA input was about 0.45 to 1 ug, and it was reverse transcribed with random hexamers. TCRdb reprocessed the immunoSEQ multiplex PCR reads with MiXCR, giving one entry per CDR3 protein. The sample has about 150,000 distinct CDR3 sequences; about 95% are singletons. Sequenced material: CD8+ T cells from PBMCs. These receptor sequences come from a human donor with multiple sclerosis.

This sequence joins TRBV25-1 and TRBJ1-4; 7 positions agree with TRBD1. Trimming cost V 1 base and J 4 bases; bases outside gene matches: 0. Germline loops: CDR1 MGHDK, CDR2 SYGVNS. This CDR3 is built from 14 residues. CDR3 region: CASSEWDSNEKLFF. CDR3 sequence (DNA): TGTGCCAGCAGTGAATGGGACAGTAATGAAAAACTGTTTTTT.

CDR3 in DNA: TGTGCCTGGAGTTCCCTAGAGGAGACCCAGTACTTC. It translates to CAWSSLEETQYF. The V gene is TRBV30, the J gene TRBJ2-5; D is unresolved. Trimming took 2 bases from V and 5 from J, leaving 9 bases between them. The germline CDR1 and CDR2 sequences are GTSNPN and SVGIG (reference sequence). This CDR3 has 12 residues.

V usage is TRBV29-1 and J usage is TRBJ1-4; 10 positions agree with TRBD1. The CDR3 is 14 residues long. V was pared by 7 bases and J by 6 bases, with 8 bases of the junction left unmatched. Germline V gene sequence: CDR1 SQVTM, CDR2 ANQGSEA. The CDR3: CSATGGANDEKLFF. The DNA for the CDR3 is TGCAGCGCGACAGGGGGCGCGAACGATGAAAAACTGTTTTTT.

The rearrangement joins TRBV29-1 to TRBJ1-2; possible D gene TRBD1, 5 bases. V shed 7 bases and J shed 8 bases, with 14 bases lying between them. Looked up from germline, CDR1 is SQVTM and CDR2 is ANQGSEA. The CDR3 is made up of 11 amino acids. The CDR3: CSARGGNGYTF. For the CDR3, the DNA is TGCAGCGCCCGGGGGGGTAACGGCTACACCTTC.

CDR3 in amino acids: CATSGGMDSRRRYGYTF. CDR3 bases: TGTGCCACCAGCGGAGGAATGGACAGTCGGAGGCGATATGGCTACACCTTC. This sequence joins TRBV15 and TRBJ1-2; D is possibly TRBD1 (6 bases). This CDR3 region has 17 residues. V gave up 5 bases and J gave up 5 bases, with 24 bases separating them. CDR1 is LNHNV and CDR2 is YYDKDF in the germline V gene (reference sequence). The entire variable domain, with the rest obtained from reference TRBV15 and TRBJ1-2, is as follows: DAMVIQNPRYQVTQFGKPVTLSCSQTLNHNVMYWYQQKSSQAPKLLFHYYDKDFNNEADTPDNFQSRRPNTSFCFLDIRSPGLGDTAMYLCATSGGMDSRRRYGYTFGSGTRLTVV.

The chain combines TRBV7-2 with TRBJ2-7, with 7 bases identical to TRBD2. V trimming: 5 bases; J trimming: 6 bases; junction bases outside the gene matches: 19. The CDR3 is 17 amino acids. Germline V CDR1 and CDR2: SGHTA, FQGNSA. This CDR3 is CASSQRGGAPLLREQYF. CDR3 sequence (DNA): TGTGCCAGCAGCCAAAGGGGAGGGGCCCCTCTCTTGCGCGAGCAGTACTTC. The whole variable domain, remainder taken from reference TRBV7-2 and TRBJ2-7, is GAGVSQSPSNKVTEKGKDVELRCDPISGHTALYWYRQSLGQGLEFLIYFQGNSAPDKSGLPSDRFSAERTGGSVSTLTIQRTQQEDSAVYLCASSQRGGAPLLREQYFGPGTRLTVT.

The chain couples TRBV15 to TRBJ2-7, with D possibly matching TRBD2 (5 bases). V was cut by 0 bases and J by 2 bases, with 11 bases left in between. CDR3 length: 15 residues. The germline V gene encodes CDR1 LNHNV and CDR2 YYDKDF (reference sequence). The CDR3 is CATSRELAVTYEQYF. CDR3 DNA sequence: TGTGCCACCAGCAGAGAGCTAGCCGTTACCTACGAGCAGTACTTC. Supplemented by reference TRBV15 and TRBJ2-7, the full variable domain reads DAMVIQNPRYQVTQFGKPVTLSCSQTLNHNVMYWYQQKSSQAPKLLFHYYDKDFNNEADTPDNFQSRRPNTSFCFLDIRSPGLGDTAMYLCATSRELAVTYEQYFGPGTRLTVT.

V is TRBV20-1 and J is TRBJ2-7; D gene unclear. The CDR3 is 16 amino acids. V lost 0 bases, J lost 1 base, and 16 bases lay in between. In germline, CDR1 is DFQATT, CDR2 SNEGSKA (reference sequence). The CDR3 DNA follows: TGCAGTGCTAGAGATCCCGCCCGCGATTCGTCCTACGAGCAGTACTTC. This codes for CSARDPARDSSYEQYF.